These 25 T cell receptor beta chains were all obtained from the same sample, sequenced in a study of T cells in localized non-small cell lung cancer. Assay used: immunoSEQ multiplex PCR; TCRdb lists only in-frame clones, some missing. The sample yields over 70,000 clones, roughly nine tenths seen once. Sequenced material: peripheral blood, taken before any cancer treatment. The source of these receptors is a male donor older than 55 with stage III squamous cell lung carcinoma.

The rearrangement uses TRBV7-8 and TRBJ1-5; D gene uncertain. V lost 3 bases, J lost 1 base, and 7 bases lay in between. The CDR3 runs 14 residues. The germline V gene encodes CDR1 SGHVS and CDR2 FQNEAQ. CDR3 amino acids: CASSFPGSNQPQHF. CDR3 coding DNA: TGTGCCAGCAGCTTCCCTGGGAGCAATCAGCCCCAGCATTTT.

The CDR3: CASSPGPQPQHF. DNA for the CDR3: TGTGCCAGCAGCCCTGGGCCCCAGCCCCAGCATTTT. V and J are TRBV28 and TRBJ1-5; unclear D gene. CDR1 MDHEN and CDR2 SYDVKM come from the germline V gene. The CDR3 sequence is 12 residues long. Trimming left V 6 bases short and J 7 bases short, with 10 bases between. Full variable domain (rest looked up from reference TRBV28 and TRBJ1-5): DVKVTQSSRYLVKRTGEKVFLECVQDMDHENMFWYRQDPGLGLRLIYFSYDVKMKEKGDIPEGYSVSREKKERFSLILESASTNQTSMYLCASSPGPQPQHFGDGTRLSIL.

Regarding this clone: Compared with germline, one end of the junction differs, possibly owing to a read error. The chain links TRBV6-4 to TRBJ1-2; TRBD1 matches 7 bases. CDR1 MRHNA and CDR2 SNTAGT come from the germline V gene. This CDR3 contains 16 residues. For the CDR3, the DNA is TGTGCCAGCAGTAACTCCGGGACAGAAAGCCTCTATGGCTACACCTTC. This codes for CASSNSGTESLYGYTF.

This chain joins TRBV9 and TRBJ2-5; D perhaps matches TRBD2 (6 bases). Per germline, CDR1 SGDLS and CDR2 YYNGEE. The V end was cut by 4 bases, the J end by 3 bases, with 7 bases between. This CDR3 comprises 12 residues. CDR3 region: CASSPSEETQYF. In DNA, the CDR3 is TGTGCCAGCAGCCCTAGCGAAGAGACCCAGTACTTC.

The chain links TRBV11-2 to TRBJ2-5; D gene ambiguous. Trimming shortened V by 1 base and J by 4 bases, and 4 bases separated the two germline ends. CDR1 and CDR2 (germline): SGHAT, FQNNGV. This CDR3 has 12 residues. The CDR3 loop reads CASSLVGETQYF. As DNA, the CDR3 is TGTGCCAGCAGCTTAGTAGGAGAGACCCAGTACTTC. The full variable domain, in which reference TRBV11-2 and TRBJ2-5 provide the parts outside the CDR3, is EAGVAQSPRYKIIEKRQSVAFWCNPISGHATLYWYQQILGQGPKLLIQFQNNGVVDDSQLPKDRFSAERLKGVDSTLKIQPAKLEDSAVYLCASSLVGETQYFGPGTRLLVL.

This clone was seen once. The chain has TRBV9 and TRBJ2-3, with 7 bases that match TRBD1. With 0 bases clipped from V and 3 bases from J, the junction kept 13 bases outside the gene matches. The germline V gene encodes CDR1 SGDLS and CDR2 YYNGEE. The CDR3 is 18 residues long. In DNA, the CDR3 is TGTGCCAGCAGCGTAGAAGAGGGGACAGTGTCCCCGACAGATACGCAGTATTTT. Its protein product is CASSVEEGTVSPTDTQYF. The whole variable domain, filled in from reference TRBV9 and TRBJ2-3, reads DSGVTQTPKHLITATGQRVTLRCSPRSGDLSVYWYQQSLDQGLQFLIQYYNGEERAKGNILERFSAQQFPDLHSELNLSSLELGDSALYFCASSVEEGTVSPTDTQYFGPGTRLTVL.

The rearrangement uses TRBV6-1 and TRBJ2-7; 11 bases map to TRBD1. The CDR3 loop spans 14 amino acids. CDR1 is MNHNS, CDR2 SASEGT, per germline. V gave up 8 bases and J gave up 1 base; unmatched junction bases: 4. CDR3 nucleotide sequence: TGTGCCAGCGGCGGACAGGGGGCTTCCTACGAGCAGTACTTC. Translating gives CASGGQGASYEQYF.

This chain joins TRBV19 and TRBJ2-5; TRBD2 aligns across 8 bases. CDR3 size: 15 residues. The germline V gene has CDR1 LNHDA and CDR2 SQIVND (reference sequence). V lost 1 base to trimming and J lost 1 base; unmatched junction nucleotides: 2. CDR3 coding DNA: TGTGCCAGTAGTATAGGAGCGGGGGCCCAAGAGACCCAGTACTTC. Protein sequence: CASSIGAGAQETQYF.

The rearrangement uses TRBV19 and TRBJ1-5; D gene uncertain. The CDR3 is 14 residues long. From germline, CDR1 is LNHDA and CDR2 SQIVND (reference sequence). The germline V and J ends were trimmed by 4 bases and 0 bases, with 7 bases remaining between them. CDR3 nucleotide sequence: TGTGCCAGTAGTAGCGGGATTAGCAATCAGCCCCAGCATTTT. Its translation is CASSSGISNQPQHF.

CDR3 residues: CASTPRVRGSYEQYV. The CDR3 DNA reads TGTGCCAGCACCCCGCGGGTGAGGGGGAGCTACGAGCAGTACGTC. The V call is TRBV28, the J call TRBJ2-7, with D perhaps TRBD1 (6 bases). Between the trimmed V and J ends, which lost 7 bases and 3 bases, there was a span of 19 bases. CDR3 length: 15 residues. CDR1 is MDHEN and CDR2 is SYDVKM in the germline V gene.

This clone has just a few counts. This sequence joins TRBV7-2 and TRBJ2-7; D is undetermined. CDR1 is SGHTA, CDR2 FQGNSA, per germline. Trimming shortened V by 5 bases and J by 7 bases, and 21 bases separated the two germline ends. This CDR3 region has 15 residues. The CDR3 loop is CASSPSIHSPWEQYF. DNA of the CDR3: TGTGCCAGCAGCCCCTCCATACACAGCCCTTGGGAGCAGTACTTC.

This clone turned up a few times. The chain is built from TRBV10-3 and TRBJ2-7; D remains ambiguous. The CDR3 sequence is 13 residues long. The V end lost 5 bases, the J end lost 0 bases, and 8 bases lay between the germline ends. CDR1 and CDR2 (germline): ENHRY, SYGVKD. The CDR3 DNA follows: TGTGCCATCAGTTCGGACGGCTCCTACGAGCAGTACTTC. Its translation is CAISSDGSYEQYF.

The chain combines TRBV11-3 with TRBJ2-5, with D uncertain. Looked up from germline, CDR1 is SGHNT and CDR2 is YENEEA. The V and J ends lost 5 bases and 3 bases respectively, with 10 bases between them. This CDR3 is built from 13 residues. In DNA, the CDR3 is TGTGCCAGCAGCGGTAGTGGGGAAGAGACCCAGTACTTC. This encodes CASSGSGEETQYF.

The CDR3 reads CASSVTDSTDTQYF. In nucleotides, the CDR3 is TGTGCCAGCAGCGTAACGGACTCCACAGATACGCAGTATTTT. The chain uses TRBV9 and TRBJ2-3, with a possible D match to TRBD2 (5 bases). CDR1 is SGDLS, CDR2 YYNGEE, per germline. This CDR3 comprises 14 residues. V was shortened by 1 base and J by 2 bases, with 8 bases between the two germline ends.

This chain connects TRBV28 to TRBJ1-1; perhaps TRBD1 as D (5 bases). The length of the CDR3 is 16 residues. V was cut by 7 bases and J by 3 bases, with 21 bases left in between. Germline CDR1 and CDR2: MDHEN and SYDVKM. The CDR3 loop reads CASTRRGKVGDTEAFF. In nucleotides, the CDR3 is TGTGCCAGCACCCGCCGGGGGAAGGTCGGGGACACTGAAGCTTTCTTT.

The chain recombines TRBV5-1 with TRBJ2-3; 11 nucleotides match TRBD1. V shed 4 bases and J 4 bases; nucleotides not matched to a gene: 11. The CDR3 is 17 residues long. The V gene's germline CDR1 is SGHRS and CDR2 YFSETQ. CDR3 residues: CASSMYTGQGAADTQYF. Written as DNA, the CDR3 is TGCGCCAGCAGCATGTATACCGGACAGGGGGCTGCAGATACGCAGTATTTT.

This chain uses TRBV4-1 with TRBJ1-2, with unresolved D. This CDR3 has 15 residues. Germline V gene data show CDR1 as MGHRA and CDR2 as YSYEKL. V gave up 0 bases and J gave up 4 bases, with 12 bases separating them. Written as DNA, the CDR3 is TGCGCCAGCAGCCAAGAATGGGATCGGCCCTATGGCTACACCTTC. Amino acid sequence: CASSQEWDRPYGYTF.

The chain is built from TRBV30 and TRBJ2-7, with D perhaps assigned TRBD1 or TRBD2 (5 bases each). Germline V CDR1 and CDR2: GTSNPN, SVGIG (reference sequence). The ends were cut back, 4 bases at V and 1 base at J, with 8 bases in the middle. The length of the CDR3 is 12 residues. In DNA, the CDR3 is TGTGCCTGGAAGGGACGATCCTACGAGCAGTACTTC. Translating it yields CAWKGRSYEQYF.

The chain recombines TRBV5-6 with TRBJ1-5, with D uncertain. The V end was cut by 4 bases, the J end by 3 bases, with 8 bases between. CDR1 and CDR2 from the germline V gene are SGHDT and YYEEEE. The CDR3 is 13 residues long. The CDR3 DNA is TGTGCCAGCAGCCCCGGCTTCAATCAGCCCCAGCATTTT. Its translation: CASSPGFNQPQHF.

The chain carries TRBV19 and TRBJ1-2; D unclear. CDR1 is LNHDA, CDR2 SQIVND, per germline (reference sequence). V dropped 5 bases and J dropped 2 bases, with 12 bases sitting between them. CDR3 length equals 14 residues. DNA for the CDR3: TGTGCCAGTAGTCTCGGGTACGACAACTATGGCTACACCTTC. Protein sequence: CASSLGYDNYGYTF.

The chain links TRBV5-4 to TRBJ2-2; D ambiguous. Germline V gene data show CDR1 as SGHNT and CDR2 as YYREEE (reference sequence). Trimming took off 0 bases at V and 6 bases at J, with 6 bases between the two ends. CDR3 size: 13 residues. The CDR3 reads CASSLGTAGELFF. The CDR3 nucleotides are TGTGCCAGCAGCTTGGGTACAGCCGGGGAGCTGTTTTTT.

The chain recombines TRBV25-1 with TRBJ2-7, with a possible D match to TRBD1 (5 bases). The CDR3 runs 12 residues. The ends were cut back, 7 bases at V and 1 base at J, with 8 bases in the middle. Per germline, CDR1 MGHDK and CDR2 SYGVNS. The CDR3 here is CASKRQSYEQYF. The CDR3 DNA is TGTGCCAGCAAAAGACAGTCCTACGAGCAGTACTTC.

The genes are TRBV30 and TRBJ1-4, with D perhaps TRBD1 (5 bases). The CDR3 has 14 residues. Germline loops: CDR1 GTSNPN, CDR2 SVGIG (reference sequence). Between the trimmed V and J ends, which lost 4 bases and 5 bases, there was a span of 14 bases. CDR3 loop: CAWTGRDGNEKLFF. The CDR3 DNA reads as TGTGCCTGGACCGGCAGGGACGGAAATGAAAAACTGTTTTTT.

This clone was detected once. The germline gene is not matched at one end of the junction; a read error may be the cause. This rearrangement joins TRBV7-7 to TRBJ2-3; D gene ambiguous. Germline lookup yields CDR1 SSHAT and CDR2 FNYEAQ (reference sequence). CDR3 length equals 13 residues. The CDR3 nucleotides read TGTGCTAGCAGCCGCGGACCCCCAGATACGCAGTATTTT. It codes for CASSRGPPDTQYF.

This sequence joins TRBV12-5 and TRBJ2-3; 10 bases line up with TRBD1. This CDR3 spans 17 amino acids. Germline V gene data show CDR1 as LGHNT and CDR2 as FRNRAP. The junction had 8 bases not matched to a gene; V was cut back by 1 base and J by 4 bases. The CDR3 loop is CASGLGTSGQGADTQYF. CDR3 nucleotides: TGTGCTAGTGGTTTGGGGACGTCCGGACAGGGGGCAGATACGCAGTATTTT. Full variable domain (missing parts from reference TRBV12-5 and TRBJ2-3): DARVTQTPRHKVTEMGQEVTMRCQPILGHNTVFWYRQTMMQGLELLAYFRNRAPLDDSGMPKDRFSAEMPDATLATLKIQPSEPRDSAVYFCASGLGTSGQGADTQYFGPGTRLTVL.